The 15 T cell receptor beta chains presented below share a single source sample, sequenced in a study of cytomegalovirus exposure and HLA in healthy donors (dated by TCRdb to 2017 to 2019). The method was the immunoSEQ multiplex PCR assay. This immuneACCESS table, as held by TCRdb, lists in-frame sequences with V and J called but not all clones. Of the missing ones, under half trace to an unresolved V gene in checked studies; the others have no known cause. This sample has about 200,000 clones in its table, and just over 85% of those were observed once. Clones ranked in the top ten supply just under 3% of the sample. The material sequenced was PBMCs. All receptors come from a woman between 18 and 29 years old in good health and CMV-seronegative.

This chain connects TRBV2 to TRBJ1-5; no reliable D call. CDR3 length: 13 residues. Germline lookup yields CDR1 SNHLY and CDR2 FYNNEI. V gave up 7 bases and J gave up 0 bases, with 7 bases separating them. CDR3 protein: CASNSHSNQPQHF. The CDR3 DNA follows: TGTGCCAGCAACTCCCATAGCAATCAGCCCCAGCATTTT.

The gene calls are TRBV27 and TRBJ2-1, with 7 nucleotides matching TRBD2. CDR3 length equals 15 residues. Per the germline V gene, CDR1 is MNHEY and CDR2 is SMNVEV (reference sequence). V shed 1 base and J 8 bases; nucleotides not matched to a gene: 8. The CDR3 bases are TGTGCCAGCAGTTTATGGGGGGAGGGTCTGTATGAGCAGTTCTTC. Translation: CASSLWGEGLYEQFF.

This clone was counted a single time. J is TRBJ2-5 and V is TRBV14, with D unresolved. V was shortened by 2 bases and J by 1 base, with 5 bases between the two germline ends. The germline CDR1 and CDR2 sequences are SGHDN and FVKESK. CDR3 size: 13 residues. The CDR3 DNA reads TGTGCCAGCAGCCAATCCATCCAAGAGACCCAGTACTTC. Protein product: CASSQSIQETQYF.

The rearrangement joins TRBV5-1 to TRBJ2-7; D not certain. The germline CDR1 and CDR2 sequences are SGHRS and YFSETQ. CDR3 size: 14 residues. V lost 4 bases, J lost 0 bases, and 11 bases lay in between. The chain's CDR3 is CASSPYGSSYEQYF. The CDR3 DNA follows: TGCGCCAGCAGCCCATATGGTAGCTCCTACGAGCAGTACTTC.

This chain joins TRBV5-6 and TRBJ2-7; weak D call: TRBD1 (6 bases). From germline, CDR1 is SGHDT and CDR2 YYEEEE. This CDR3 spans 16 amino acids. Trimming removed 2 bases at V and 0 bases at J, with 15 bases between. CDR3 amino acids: CASSLPGELSSYEQYF. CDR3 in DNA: TGTGCCAGCAGCTTACCAGGGGAGTTATCCTCCTACGAGCAGTACTTC.

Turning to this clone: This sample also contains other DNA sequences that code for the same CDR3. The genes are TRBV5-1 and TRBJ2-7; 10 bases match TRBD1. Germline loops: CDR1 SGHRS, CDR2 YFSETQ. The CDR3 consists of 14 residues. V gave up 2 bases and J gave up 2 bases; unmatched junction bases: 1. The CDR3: CASSLGTGAYEQYF. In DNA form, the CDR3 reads TGCGCCAGCAGCTTAGGGACAGGGGCCTACGAGCAGTACTTC.

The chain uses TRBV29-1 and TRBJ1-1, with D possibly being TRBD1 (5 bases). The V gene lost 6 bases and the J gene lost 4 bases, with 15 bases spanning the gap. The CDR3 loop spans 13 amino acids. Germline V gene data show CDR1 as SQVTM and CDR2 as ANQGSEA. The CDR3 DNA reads TGCAGCGTCGCCACCGGAAGGGGCACTGAAGCTTTCTTT. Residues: CSVATGRGTEAFF.

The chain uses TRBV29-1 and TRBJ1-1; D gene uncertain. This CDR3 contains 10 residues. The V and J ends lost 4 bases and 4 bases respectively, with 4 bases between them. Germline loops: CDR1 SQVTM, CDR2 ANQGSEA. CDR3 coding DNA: TGCAGCGTTGTCATCACTGAAGCTTTCTTT. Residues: CSVVITEAFF.

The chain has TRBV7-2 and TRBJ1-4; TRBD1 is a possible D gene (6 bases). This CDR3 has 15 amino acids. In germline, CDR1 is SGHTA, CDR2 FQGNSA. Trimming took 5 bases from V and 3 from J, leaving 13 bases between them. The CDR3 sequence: CASSNRGWANEKLFF. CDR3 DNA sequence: TGTGCCAGCAGCAATAGGGGGTGGGCTAATGAAAAACTGTTTTTT.

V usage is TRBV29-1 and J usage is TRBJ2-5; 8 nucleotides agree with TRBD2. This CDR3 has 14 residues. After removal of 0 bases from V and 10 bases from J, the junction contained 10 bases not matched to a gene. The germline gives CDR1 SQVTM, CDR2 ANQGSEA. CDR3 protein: CSVEDQSGRDGQYF. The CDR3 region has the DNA TGCAGCGTTGAAGATCAATCCGGGAGGGATGGCCAGTACTTC.

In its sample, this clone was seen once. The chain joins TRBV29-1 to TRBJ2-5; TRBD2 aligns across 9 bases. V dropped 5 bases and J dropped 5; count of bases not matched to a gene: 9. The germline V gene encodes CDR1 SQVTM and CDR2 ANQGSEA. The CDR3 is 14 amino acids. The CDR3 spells CSVYAGGPGETQYF. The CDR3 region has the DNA TGCAGCGTTTACGCGGGAGGGCCGGGGGAGACCCAGTACTTC.

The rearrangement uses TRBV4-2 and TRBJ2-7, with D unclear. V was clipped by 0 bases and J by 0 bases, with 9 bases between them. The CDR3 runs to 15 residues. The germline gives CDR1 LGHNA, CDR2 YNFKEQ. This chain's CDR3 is CASSQDRSYSYEQYF. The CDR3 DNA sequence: TGTGCCAGCAGCCAAGATCGGAGCTACTCCTACGAGCAGTACTTC.

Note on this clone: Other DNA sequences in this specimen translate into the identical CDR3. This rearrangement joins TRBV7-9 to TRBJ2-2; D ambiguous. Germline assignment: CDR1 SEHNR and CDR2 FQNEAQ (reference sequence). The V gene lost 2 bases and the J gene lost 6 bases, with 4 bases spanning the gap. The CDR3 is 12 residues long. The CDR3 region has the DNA TGTGCCAGCAGCTTATCGGCCGGGGAGCTGTTTTTT. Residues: CASSLSAGELFF.

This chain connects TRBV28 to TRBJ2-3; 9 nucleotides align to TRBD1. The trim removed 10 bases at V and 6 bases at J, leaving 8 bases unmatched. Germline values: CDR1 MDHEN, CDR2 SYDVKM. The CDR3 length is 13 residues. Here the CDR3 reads CATEGQGGDTQYF. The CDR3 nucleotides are TGTGCCACCGAGGGACAGGGAGGTGATACGCAGTATTTT. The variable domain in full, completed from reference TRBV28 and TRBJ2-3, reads DVKVTQSSRYLVKRTGEKVFLECVQDMDHENMFWYRQDPGLGLRLIYFSYDVKMKEKGDIPEGYSVSREKKERFSLILESASTNQTSMYLCATEGQGGDTQYFGPGTRLTVL.

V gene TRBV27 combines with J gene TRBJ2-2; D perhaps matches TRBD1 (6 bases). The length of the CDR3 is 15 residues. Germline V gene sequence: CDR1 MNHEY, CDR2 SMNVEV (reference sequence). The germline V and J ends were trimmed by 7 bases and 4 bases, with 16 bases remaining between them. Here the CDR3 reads CASTHRTDFTGELFF. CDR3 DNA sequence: TGTGCCAGCACACACAGGACAGATTTCACCGGGGAGCTGTTTTTT.